This entry is about one T cell receptor (beta chain). No antigen is known for it. These data come from a study of PD-1 blockade in classical Hodgkin lymphoma. CDR1 is SGHTA, CDR2 FQGNSA, per germline. Trimming cost V 3 bases and J 5 bases; bases outside gene matches: 8. The CDR3 runs to 16 residues. The study, taken as a whole, reports: Repertoire differences lack defined causes, possibly disease activity or prior therapy. Lower baseline TCR diversity was reported for newly diagnosed patients than for healthy donors. The study found that TCR diversity rose significantly by C4D1 in CD4+ but not CD8+ cells.

TCRdb keeps only in-frame clones here, not all; method: immunoSEQ multiplex PCR. The table includes fewer than 45,000 clones, roughly two thirds detected once. Time point indicated: cycle 4 day 1 (C4D1), after 5 to 7 weeks of nivolumab. Every patient experienced relapse after autologous stem cell transplantation, and brentuximab vedotin exposure varied. The rearrangement joins TRBV7-2 to TRBJ2-2, with TRBD2 matching over 8 bases. The sample was peripheral blood mononuclear cells (PBMCs), taken before the fourth cycle of nivolumab. This TCR was recovered from a human donor with classical Hodgkin lymphoma. The CDR3 spells CASSFQSGRDTGELFF. Written as DNA, the CDR3 is TGTGCCAGCAGCTTTCAAAGCGGGAGAGATACCGGGGAGCTGTTTTTT.